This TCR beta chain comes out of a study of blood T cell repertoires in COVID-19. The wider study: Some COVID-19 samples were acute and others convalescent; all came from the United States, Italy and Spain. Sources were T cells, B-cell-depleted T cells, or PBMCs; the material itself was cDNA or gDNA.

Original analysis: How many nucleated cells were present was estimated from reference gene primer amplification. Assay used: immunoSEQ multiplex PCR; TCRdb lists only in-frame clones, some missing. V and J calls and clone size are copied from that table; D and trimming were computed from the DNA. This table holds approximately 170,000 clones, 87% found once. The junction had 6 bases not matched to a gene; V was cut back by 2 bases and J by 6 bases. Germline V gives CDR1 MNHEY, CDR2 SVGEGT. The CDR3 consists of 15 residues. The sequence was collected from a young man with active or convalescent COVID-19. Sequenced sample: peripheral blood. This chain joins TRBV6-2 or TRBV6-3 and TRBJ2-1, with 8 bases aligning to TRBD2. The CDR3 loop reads CASSYGAGAANEQFF. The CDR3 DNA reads TGTGCCAGCAGTTACGGAGCGGGGGCCGCCAATGAGCAGTTCTTC.